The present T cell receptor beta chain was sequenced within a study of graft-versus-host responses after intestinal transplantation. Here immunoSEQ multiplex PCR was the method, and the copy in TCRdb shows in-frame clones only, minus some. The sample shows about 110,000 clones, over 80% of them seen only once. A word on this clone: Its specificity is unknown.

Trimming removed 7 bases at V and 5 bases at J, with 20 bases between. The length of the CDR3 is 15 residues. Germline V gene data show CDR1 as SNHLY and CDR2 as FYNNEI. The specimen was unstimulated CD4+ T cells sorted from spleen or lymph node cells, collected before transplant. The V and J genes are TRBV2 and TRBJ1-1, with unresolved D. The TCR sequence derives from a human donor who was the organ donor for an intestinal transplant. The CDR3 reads CASNLRKGLGTEAFF. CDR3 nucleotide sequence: TGTGCCAGCAATTTAAGAAAAGGGCTTGGGACTGAAGCTTTCTTT. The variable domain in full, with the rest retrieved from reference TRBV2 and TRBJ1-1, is EPEVTQTPSHQVTQMGQEVILRCVPISNHLYFYWYRQILGQKVEFLVSFYNNEISEKSEIFDDQFSVERPDGSNFTLKIRSTKLEDSAMYFCASNLRKGLGTEAFFGQGTRLTVV.